These 30 T cell receptor beta chains were all obtained from the same sample, sequenced in a study of shared clonotypes between healthy human individuals. The table came from immunoSEQ multiplex PCR; TCRdb's copy has only in-frame clones and leaves some out. The data contain roughly 2.5 million clones, more than 90% of them singletons. The specimen was naive CD4+ T cells sorted from blood. Sample subset: CD45RA+ positively selected. The receptors were gathered from a man in his late teens or twenties in good health.

This clone was detected once. V gene TRBV18 combines with J gene TRBJ2-1, with 9 bases identical to TRBD1. Germline assignment: CDR1 KGHSH and CDR2 LQKENI. The CDR3 loop spans 13 amino acids. The trim removed 4 bases at V and 10 bases at J, leaving 5 bases unmatched. As DNA, the CDR3 is TGTGCCAGCTCACGATCACAGGGGGCAGAGCAGTTCTTC. It translates to CASSRSQGAEQFF. The full variable domain, completed using reference TRBV18 and TRBJ2-1, is NAGVMQNPRHLVRRRGQEARLRCSPMKGHSHVYWYRQLPEEGLKFMVYLQKENIIDESGMPKERFSAEFPKEGPSILRIQQVVRGDSAAYFCASSRSQGAEQFFGPGTRLTVL.

This clone was seen a few times. The V and J genes are TRBV7-2 and TRBJ2-7, with 9 bases aligning to TRBD1. The CDR3 is made up of 13 amino acids. Trimming took 6 bases from V and 10 from J; bases not matched to a gene: 10. CDR1 is SGHTA and CDR2 is FQGNSA in the germline V gene. This CDR3 reads CASSPAWDREQYF. For the CDR3, the DNA is TGTGCCAGCAGTCCGGCCTGGGACAGGGAACAGTACTTC.

The chain joins TRBV6-5 to TRBJ2-5, with 7 bases matching TRBD1. Per germline, CDR1 MNHEY and CDR2 SVGAGI. The CDR3 has 15 residues. Trimming removed 6 bases from V and 6 bases from J; junction bases left unmatched: 13. The CDR3 sequence: CASRQRQGTSKTQYF. The CDR3, as DNA: TGTGCCAGCAGGCAGAGACAGGGAACATCAAAGACCCAGTACTTC.

The chain has TRBV7-9 and TRBJ2-1; 8 nucleotides align to TRBD2. Germline loops: CDR1 SEHNR, CDR2 FQNEAQ (reference sequence). Unmatched junction bases numbered 18, after V lost 5 bases and J lost 9 bases. The CDR3 consists of 17 residues. CDR3 protein: CASSPLALAGGLGEQFF. Written as DNA, the CDR3 is TGTGCCAGCAGCCCCCTCGCCCTGGCGGGAGGACTTGGTGAGCAGTTCTTC.

The V call is TRBV5-1, the J call TRBJ2-1, with D maybe TRBD2 (5 bases). The CDR3 consists of 15 residues. Deletions cut 4 bases from V and 2 bases from J, with 13 bases between. Looked up from germline, CDR1 is SGHRS and CDR2 is YFSETQ. This CDR3 reads CASSAPLGTYNEQFF. Written as DNA, the CDR3 is TGCGCCAGCAGCGCCCCGCTCGGGACCTACAATGAGCAGTTCTTC.

The chain links TRBV9 to TRBJ2-3; 12 bases are a match to TRBD2. Germline V gene data show CDR1 as SGDLS and CDR2 as YYNGEE. V lost 0 bases to trimming and J lost 7 bases; unmatched junction nucleotides: 3. The CDR3 contains 15 residues. CDR3: CASSVELAGGNTQYF. The CDR3 DNA sequence: TGTGCCAGCAGCGTAGAACTAGCGGGAGGTAATACGCAGTATTTT. Looking up the rest from reference TRBV9 and TRBJ2-3 gives the full variable domain: DSGVTQTPKHLITATGQRVTLRCSPRSGDLSVYWYQQSLDQGLQFLIQYYNGEERAKGNILERFSAQQFPDLHSELNLSSLELGDSALYFCASSVELAGGNTQYFGPGTRLTVL.

The chain is built from TRBV5-4 and TRBJ2-1, with D perhaps matching TRBD2 (6 bases). Germline-derived CDR1 and CDR2 are SGHNT and YYREEE (reference sequence). V was shortened by 4 bases and J by 0 bases, with 17 bases between the two germline ends. The CDR3 is 17 amino acids. The CDR3 reads CASSGNIAASSYNEQFF. DNA for the CDR3: TGTGCCAGCAGCGGGAACATAGCGGCGAGCTCCTACAATGAGCAGTTCTTC.

This clone was seen once. Here the CDR3 reads CAISERATYQETQYF. The CDR3 nucleotides are TGTGCCATCAGTGAGCGAGCGACGTACCAAGAGACCCAGTACTTC. V usage is TRBV10-3 and J usage is TRBJ2-5; D is unresolved. In germline, CDR1 is ENHRY, CDR2 SYGVKD. The CDR3 sequence is 15 residues long. V gave up 2 bases and J gave up 0 bases, with 10 bases separating them.

Comments on this clone: With a much larger clone just one base away, this may be a read error. Other DNA sequences from this sample encode an identical CDR3 as well. The V call is TRBV2, the J call TRBJ2-7, with no clear D. The V gene's germline CDR1 is SNHLY and CDR2 FYNNEI. The CDR3 consists of 11 residues. Trimming stripped 4 bases from V and 2 bases from J, with 3 bases between. As DNA, the CDR3 is TGTGCCAGCAGTGCAGCCTACGAGCAGTACTTC. It is translated as CASSAAYEQYF.

This chain joins TRBV28 and TRBJ2-7; 9 bases are shared with TRBD1. There are 13 residues in the CDR3. The V segment lost 5 bases and the J segment 5 bases; nucleotides outside the gene matches: 4. Per the germline V gene, CDR1 is MDHEN and CDR2 is SYDVKM. For the CDR3, the DNA is TGTGCCAGCAGTACCGGGACAGGGAACGAGCAGTACTTC. This codes for CASSTGTGNEQYF.

The V call is TRBV6-5, the J call TRBJ1-6; D is unclear. Germline V gene sequence: CDR1 MNHEY, CDR2 SVGAGI. Trimming took off 1 base at V and 13 bases at J, with 8 bases between the two ends. This CDR3 is 12 amino acids long. Here the CDR3 reads CASSYLAGPLHF. The CDR3 DNA reads as TGTGCCAGCAGTTACTTGGCGGGCCCCCTCCACTTT.

This chain links TRBV18 with TRBJ1-1; D is possibly TRBD1 (5 bases). The CDR3 runs to 13 residues. V shed 1 base and J shed 3 bases, with 6 bases lying between them. Germline V gives CDR1 KGHSH, CDR2 LQKENI. In nucleotides, the CDR3 is TGTGCCAGCTCACCACAGACAGACACTGAAGCTTTCTTT. Translated: CASSPQTDTEAFF.

The rearrangement links TRBV5-1 to TRBJ1-2; D unresolved. Trimming cost V 0 bases and J 12 bases, with 15 bases left between them. CDR1 and CDR2 from the germline V gene are SGHRS and YFSETQ. This CDR3 region has 13 residues. As DNA, the CDR3 is TGCGCCAGCAGCTTGGCATTTTCAGCAGATAACACCTTC. Residues: CASSLAFSADNTF.

As to this clone: Within the sample, other DNA sequences also encode this same CDR3. V usage is TRBV29-1 and J usage is TRBJ2-7; D is uncertain. The V end lost 4 bases, the J end lost 0 bases, and 7 bases lay between the germline ends. The germline V gene encodes CDR1 SQVTM and CDR2 ANQGSEA. This CDR3 has 12 amino acids. CDR3 nucleotide sequence: TGCAGCGTTGGACGGAGCTCCTACGAGCAGTACTTC. Its protein product is CSVGRSSYEQYF.

The chain employs TRBV6-1 and TRBJ2-7; D may be TRBD1 (5 bases). Germline V lookup: CDR1 MNHNS, CDR2 SASEGT. This CDR3 contains 13 residues. Deletions cut 11 bases from V and 5 bases from J, with 19 bases between. The DNA for the CDR3 is TGTGCCTCCCCTGGGCAGGGATCCCACGAGCAGTACTTC. It is translated as CASPGQGSHEQYF.

This rearrangement joins TRBV5-4 to TRBJ2-7, with TRBD2 matching 10 bases. Germline CDR1 SGHNT, CDR2 YYREEE (reference sequence). Trimming took 1 base from V and 2 from J; bases not matched to a gene: 3. The CDR3 has 15 amino acids. The CDR3 sequence is CASSLRAGGPYEQYF. The CDR3 nucleotides read TGTGCCAGCAGCTTGCGAGCGGGAGGGCCCTACGAGCAGTACTTC. Complete variable domain (other parts from reference TRBV5-4 and TRBJ2-7): ETGVTQSPTHLIKTRGQQVTLRCSSQSGHNTVSWYQQALGQGPQFIFQYYREEENGRGNFPPRFSGLQFPNYSSELNVNALELDDSALYLCASSLRAGGPYEQYFGPGTRLTVT.

The chain carries TRBV6-1 and TRBJ2-7; 8 bases map to TRBD1. CDR1 and CDR2 from the germline V gene are MNHNS and SASEGT. Losses at the gene ends were 4 bases for V and 6 bases for J; bases not matched to a gene: 8. The CDR3 extends over 14 amino acids. The chain's CDR3 is CASSAPGQVGEQYF. CDR3 DNA sequence: TGTGCCAGCAGTGCCCCGGGACAGGTTGGCGAGCAGTACTTC.

The rearrangement uses TRBV5-1 and TRBJ2-2; 8 positions agree with TRBD2. V lost 4 bases to trimming and J lost 5 bases; unmatched junction nucleotides: 7. CDR1 is SGHRS and CDR2 is YFSETQ in the germline V gene. This CDR3 has 15 amino acids. The DNA for the CDR3 is TGCGCCAGCAGCGGAAATAGCGGGACTACCGGGGAGCTGTTTTTT. Its translation is CASSGNSGTTGELFF.

As to this clone: Other DNA variants within this sample encode the same CDR3. The chain uses TRBV7-2 and TRBJ1-6; maybe TRBD1 (5 bases). There are 15 residues in the CDR3. Germline values: CDR1 SGHTA, CDR2 FQGNSA. Trimming pared 2 bases from V and 6 bases from J, leaving 11 bases between. The CDR3 bases are TGTGCCAGCAGCTTATATGGGGGTGGTAATTCACCCCTCCACTTT. Translated: CASSLYGGGNSPLHF.

V gene TRBV2 combines with J gene TRBJ2-4, with D possibly matching TRBD1 (6 bases). The CDR3 has 13 amino acids. Between the trimmed V and J ends, which lost 4 bases and 8 bases, there was a span of 12 bases. Germline CDR1 reads SNHLY; CDR2 reads FYNNEI. For the CDR3, the DNA is TGTGCCAGCAGTGGTGGGGGCCCAGACATTCAGTACTTC. As protein: CASSGGGPDIQYF.

The V call is TRBV19, the J call TRBJ1-1; D remains unclear. The CDR3 consists of 16 residues. From germline, CDR1 is LNHDA and CDR2 SQIVND (reference sequence). V was trimmed by 7 bases and J by 3 bases, leaving 21 bases between them. This chain's CDR3 is CASTHGAGGWDTEAFF. As DNA, the CDR3 is TGTGCCAGTACCCACGGAGCCGGTGGGTGGGACACTGAAGCTTTCTTT.

In DNA form, the CDR3 reads TGTGCCAGCAGCAACACTGGACTAGCCCACGAGCAGTACTTC. It yields the protein CASSNTGLAHEQYF. This sequence joins TRBV6-6 and TRBJ2-7, with TRBD2 matching 8 bases. The germline V gene has CDR1 MNHNY and CDR2 SVGAGI (reference sequence). The CDR3 is 14 amino acids. With V trimmed by 6 bases and J by 5 bases, 9 bases remained unmatched.

The rearrangement joins TRBV5-1 to TRBJ2-5; the match to TRBD2 covers 7 bases. Losses at the gene ends were 4 bases for V and 5 bases for J; bases not matched to a gene: 8. Germline CDR1 reads SGHRS; CDR2 reads YFSETQ. CDR3 length equals 14 residues. Written as DNA, the CDR3 is TGCGCCAGCAGCACCGGGCGGGGGTCGGAGACCCAGTACTTC. It translates to CASSTGRGSETQYF. Full variable domain (outside the CDR3, taken from reference TRBV5-1 and TRBJ2-5): KAGVTQTPRYLIKTRGQQVTLSCSPISGHRSVSWYQQTPGQGLQFLFEYFSETQRNKGNFPGRFSGRQFSNSRSEMNVSTLELGDSALYLCASSTGRGSETQYFGPGTRLLVL.

The V gene is TRBV19, the J gene TRBJ1-2, with unresolved D. CDR3 length: 15 amino acids. CDR1 LNHDA and CDR2 SQIVND come from the germline V gene (reference sequence). The V end was cut by 4 bases, the J end by 0 bases, with 12 bases between. The CDR3 here is CASSRSRLANYGYTF. As DNA, the CDR3 is TGTGCCAGTAGTAGGAGCCGCTTAGCTAACTATGGCTACACCTTC.

The CDR3 here is CASSLVSGDTEAFF. For the CDR3, the DNA is TGTGCCAGCAGCTTAGTTTCCGGGGACACTGAAGCTTTCTTT. The J gene is TRBJ1-1, the V gene TRBV7-2; D unclear. This CDR3 comprises 14 residues. V lost 1 base and J 3 bases, leaving 9 bases between the germline ends. Germline lookup yields CDR1 SGHTA and CDR2 FQGNSA.

This clone occurred once. V usage is TRBV7-9 and J usage is TRBJ2-1; TRBD2 matches at 7 bases. V lost 3 bases and J lost 8; bases outside the gene matches: 16. Germline CDR1 reads SEHNR; CDR2 reads FQNEAQ (reference sequence). CDR3 length: 17 residues. The CDR3 region is CASSLGDYLVLIDEQFF. For the CDR3, the DNA is TGTGCCAGCAGCTTGGGGGACTACCTTGTGTTGATCGATGAGCAGTTCTTC. Supplemented by reference TRBV7-9 and TRBJ2-1, the full variable domain reads DTGVSQNPRHKITKRGQNVTFRCDPISEHNRLYWYRQTLGQGPEFLTYFQNEAQLEKSRLLSDRFSAERPKGSFSTLEIQRTEQGDSAMYLCASSLGDYLVLIDEQFFGPGTRLTVL.

This chain uses TRBV18 with TRBJ2-7; D is uncertain. There are 13 residues in the CDR3. Deletions cut 5 bases from V and 4 bases from J, with 12 bases between. Germline V lookup: CDR1 KGHSH, CDR2 LQKENI. CDR3 DNA sequence: TGTGCCAGCTCAGGGGTTCCGGGTTACGAGCAGTACTTC. It yields the protein CASSGVPGYEQYF.

V and J are TRBV19 and TRBJ1-4; 8 positions agree with TRBD1. CDR1 LNHDA and CDR2 SQIVND come from the germline V gene (reference sequence). CDR3 size: 15 residues. Losses at the gene ends were 7 bases for V and 6 bases for J; bases not matched to a gene: 10. CDR3 region: CASNTRQGADEKLFF. The CDR3 nucleotides read TGTGCCAGTAACACACGGCAGGGGGCTGATGAAAAACTGTTTTTT.

V gene TRBV27 combines with J gene TRBJ1-5, with TRBD1 matching 8 bases. Germline CDR1 reads MNHEY; CDR2 reads SMNVEV (reference sequence). The J segment lost 3 bases and the V segment lost 6 bases, leaving 10 bases of the junction unmatched. This CDR3 is 16 amino acids long. The CDR3 here is CASRGLTGGANQPQHF. CDR3 sequence (DNA): TGTGCCAGCAGGGGACTAACAGGGGGGGCCAATCAGCCCCAGCATTTT.

J is TRBJ2-7 and V is TRBV5-1, with 9 nucleotides matching TRBD1. CDR3 length equals 14 residues. V dropped 0 bases and J dropped 6; count of bases not matched to a gene: 4. Germline-derived CDR1 and CDR2 are SGHRS and YFSETQ. CDR3 nucleotides: TGCGCCAGCAGCTTGGCCGTGACAGGGGGCGAGCAGTACTTC. As protein: CASSLAVTGGEQYF.